This TCR beta chain was documented in a study of cytotoxic CD8 clonotypes in ibrutinib-treated CLL. CDR3 size: 16 residues. Germline V gene lookup returns CDR1 ENHRY and CDR2 SYGVKD. V was cut by 6 bases and J by 3 bases, with 17 bases left in between. Assay used: immunoSEQ multiplex PCR; TCRdb lists only in-frame clones, some missing. The sample has about 130,000 clones, 60% to 85% seen once. The input for sequencing was PBMCs, taken after 24 months of ibrutinib treatment. The receptor comes from a human donor with chronic lymphocytic leukemia. The rearrangement links TRBV10-3 to TRBJ2-2, with D perhaps being TRBD1 or TRBD2 (5 bases each). The CDR3 DNA sequence: TGTGCCATCAGAGGACGGGACCGAGCGGACACCGGGGAGCTGTTTTTT. It encodes CAIRGRDRADTGELFF.